This T cell receptor beta chain was profiled in a study of T cell repertoires in cytomegalovirus infection. Study context: Public TCR beta signatures were indicative of both CMV infection and a matching HLA type.

This clonotype was observed at least ten times. Its antigen is currently unknown. Germline CDR1 is SGHTA and CDR2 is FQGNSA. The CDR3 covers 17 residues. The V end was cut by 4 bases, the J end by 6 bases, with 24 bases between. A single record per CDR3 protein comes from TCRdb applying MiXCR to the reads. This table has more than 75,000 distinct CDR3 sequences, around 3.5% appearing once. General study points: Ex vivo, HLA-C-restricted CMV-specific TCR beta clonotypes prevailed over the rest of the response. Carriers of CMV and the relevant HLA type were discriminated by public TCR beta frequency.

The TCR comes from a human donor in good health (CMV status not recorded). Some clones in this sample may be carry-over from other donors' samples. This sequence joins TRBV7-2 and TRBJ1-2, with D possibly being TRBD1 (5 bases). Sequenced input: PBMCs. The CDR3 here is CASSSQGGVLSKDGYTF. CDR3 coding DNA: TGTGCCAGCAGCTCCCAAGGAGGGGTGCTCTCTAAAGATGGCTACACCTTC. The full variable domain, with the rest looked up from reference TRBV7-2 and TRBJ1-2, is GAGVSQSPSNKVTEKGKDVELRCDPISGHTALYWYRQSLGQGLEFLIYFQGNSAPDKSGLPSDRFSAERTGGSVSTLTIQRTQQEDSAVYLCASSSQGGVLSKDGYTFGSGTRLTVV.